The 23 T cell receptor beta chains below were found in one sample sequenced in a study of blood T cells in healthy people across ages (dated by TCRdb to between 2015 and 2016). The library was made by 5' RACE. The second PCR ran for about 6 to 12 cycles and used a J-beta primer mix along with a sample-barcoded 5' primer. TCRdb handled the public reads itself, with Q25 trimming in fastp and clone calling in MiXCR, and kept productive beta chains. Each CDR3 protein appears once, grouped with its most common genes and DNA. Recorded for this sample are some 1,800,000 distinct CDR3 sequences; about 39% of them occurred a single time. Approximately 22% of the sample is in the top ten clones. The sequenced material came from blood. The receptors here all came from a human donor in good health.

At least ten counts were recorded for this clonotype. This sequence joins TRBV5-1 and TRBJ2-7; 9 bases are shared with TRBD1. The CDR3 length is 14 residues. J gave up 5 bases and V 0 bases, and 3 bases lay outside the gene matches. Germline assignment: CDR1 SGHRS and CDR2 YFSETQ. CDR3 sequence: CASSLGQGVDEQYF. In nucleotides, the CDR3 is TGCGCCAGCAGCTTGGGACAGGGGGTGGACGAGCAGTACTTC. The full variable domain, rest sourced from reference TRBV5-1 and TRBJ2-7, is KAGVTQTPRYLIKTRGQQVTLSCSPISGHRSVSWYQQTPGQGLQFLFEYFSETQRNKGNFPGRFSGRQFSNSRSEMNVSTLELGDSALYLCASSLGQGVDEQYFGPGTRLTVT.

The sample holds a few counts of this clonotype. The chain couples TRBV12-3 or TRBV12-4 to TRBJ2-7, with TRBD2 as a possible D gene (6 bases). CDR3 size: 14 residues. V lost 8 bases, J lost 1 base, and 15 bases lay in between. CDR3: CASPWGDPSYEQYF. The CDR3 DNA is TGTGCCAGCCCCTGGGGGGATCCGTCCTACGAGCAGTACTTC.

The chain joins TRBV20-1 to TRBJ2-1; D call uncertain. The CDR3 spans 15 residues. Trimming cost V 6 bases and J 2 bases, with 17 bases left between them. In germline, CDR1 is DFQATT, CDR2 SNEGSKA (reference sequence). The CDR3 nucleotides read TGCAGTGCGAAGAGTCTTTACGATGCCTACAATGAGCAGTTCTTC. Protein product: CSAKSLYDAYNEQFF.

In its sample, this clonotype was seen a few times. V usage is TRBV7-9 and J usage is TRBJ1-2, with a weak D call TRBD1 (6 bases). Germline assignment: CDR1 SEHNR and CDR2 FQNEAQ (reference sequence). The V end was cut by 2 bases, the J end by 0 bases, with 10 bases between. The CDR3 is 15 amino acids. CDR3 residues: CASSLQGTANYGYTF. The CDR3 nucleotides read TGTGCCAGCAGCTTACAGGGGACCGCTAACTATGGCTACACCTTC.

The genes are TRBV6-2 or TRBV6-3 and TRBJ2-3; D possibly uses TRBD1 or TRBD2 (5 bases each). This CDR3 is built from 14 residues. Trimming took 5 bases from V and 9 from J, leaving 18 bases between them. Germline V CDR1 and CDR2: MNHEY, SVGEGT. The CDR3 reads CASSLPGTPGTQYF. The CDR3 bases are TGTGCCAGCAGTCTCCCCGGGACCCCTGGAACGCAGTATTTT.

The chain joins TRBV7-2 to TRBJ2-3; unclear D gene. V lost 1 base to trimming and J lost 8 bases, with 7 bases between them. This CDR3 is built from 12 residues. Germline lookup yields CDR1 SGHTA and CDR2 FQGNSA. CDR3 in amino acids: CASSLVVGTQYF. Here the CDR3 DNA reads TGTGCCAGCAGCTTAGTAGTCGGTACGCAGTATTTT. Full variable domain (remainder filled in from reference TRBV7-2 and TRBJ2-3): GAGVSQSPSNKVTEKGKDVELRCDPISGHTALYWYRQSLGQGLEFLIYFQGNSAPDKSGLPSDRFSAERTGGSVSTLTIQRTQQEDSAVYLCASSLVVGTQYFGPGTRLTVL.

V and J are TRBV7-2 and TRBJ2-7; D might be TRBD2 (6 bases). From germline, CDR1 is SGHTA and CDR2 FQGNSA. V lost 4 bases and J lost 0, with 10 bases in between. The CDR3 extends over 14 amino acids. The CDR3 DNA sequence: TGTGCCAGCAGCTCAGTAGCGGCCTCCTACGAGCAGTACTTC. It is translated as CASSSVAASYEQYF. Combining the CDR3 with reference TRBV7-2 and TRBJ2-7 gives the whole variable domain GAGVSQSPSNKVTEKGKDVELRCDPISGHTALYWYRQSLGQGLEFLIYFQGNSAPDKSGLPSDRFSAERTGGSVSTLTIQRTQQEDSAVYLCASSSVAASYEQYFGPGTRLTVT.

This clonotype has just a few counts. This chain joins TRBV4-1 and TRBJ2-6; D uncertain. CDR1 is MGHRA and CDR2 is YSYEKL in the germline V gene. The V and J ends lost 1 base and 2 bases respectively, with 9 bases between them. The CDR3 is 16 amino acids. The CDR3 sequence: CASSQVWDAGANVLTF. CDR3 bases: TGCGCCAGCAGCCAAGTGTGGGATGCTGGGGCCAACGTCCTGACTTTC.

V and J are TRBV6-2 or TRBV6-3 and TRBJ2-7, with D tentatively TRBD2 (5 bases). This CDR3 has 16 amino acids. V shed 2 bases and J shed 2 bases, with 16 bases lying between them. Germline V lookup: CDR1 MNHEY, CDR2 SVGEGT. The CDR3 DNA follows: TGTGCCAGCAGTTACGTTGTTAGGAGGAATACCTACGAGCAGTACTTC. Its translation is CASSYVVRRNTYEQYF.

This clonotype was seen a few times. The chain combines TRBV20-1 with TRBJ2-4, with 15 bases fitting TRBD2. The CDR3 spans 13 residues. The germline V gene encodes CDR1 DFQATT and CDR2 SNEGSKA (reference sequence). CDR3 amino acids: CSGGLAGGNIQYF. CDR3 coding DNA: TGCAGCGGAGGACTAGCGGGGGGGAACATTCAGTACTTC.

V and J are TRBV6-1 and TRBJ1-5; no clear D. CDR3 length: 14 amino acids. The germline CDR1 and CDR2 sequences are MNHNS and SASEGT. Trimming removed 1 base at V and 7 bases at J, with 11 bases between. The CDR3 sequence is CASSEGIGLQPQHF. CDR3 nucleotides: TGTGCCAGCAGTGAAGGGATCGGACTCCAGCCCCAGCATTTT.

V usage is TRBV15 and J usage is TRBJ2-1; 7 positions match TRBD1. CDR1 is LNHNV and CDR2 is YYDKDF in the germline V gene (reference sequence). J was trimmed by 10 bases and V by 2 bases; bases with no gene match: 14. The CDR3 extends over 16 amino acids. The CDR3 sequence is CATSRPGQSKIYEQFF. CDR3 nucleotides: TGTGCCACCAGCAGACCGGGACAGTCCAAAATCTACGAGCAGTTCTTC.

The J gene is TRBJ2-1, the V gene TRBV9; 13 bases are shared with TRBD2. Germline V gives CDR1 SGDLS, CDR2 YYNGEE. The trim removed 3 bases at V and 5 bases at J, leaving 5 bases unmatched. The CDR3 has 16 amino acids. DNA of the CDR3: TGTGCCAGCAGCGCAAGACTAGCGGGGGGCAACAATGAGCAGTTCTTC. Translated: CASSARLAGGNNEQFF.

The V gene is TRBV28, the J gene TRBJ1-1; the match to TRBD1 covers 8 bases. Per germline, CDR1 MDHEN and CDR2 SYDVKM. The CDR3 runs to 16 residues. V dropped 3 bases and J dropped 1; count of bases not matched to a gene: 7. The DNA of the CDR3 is TGTGCCAGCAGTTTCCCCAGGGGGCGGGCGAACACTGAAGCTTTCTTT. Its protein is CASSFPRGRANTEAFF.

CDR3 DNA: TGTGCCAGCAGTTTAGCTTGGGCAGGAAACACCATATATTTT. Protein product: CASSLAWAGNTIYF. This chain links TRBV12-3 or TRBV12-4 with TRBJ1-3, with no clear D. V gave up 0 bases and J gave up 4 bases, with 7 bases separating them. The CDR3 covers 14 residues.

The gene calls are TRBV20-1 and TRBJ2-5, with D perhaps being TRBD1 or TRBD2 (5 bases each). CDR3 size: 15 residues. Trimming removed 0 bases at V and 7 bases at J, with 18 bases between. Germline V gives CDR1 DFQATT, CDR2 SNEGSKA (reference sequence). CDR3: CSARDLRAGSSTQYF. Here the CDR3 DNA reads TGCAGTGCTAGAGATTTGAGGGCAGGGTCTTCGACCCAGTACTTC.

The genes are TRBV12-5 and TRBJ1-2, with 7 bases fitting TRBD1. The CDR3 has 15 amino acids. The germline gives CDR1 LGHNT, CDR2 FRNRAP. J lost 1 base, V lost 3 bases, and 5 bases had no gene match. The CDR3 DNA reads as TGTGCTAGTGGTTTCGACAGGGAAGTTAACTATGGCTACACCTTC. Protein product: CASGFDREVNYGYTF.

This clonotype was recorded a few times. The CDR3 loop reads CASSLARQSYGYTF. For the CDR3, the DNA is TGTGCCAGCAGTTTAGCGCGACAGTCCTATGGCTACACCTTC. This chain connects TRBV12-3 or TRBV12-4 to TRBJ1-2, with TRBD1 as a possible D gene (5 bases). The CDR3 covers 14 residues. The ends were cut back, 0 bases at V and 4 bases at J, with 9 bases in the middle.

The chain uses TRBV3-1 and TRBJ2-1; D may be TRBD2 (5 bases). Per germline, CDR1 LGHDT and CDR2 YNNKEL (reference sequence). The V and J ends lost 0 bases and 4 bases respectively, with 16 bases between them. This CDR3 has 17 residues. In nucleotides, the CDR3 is TGTGCCAGCAGCCAAGATATCGAGGGAGACTATTACAATGAGCAGTTCTTC. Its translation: CASSQDIEGDYYNEQFF.

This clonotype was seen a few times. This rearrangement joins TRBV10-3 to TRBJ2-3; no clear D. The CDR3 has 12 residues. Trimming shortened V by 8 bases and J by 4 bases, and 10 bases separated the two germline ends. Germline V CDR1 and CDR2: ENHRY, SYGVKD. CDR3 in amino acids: CAISAAPDTQYF. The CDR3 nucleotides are TGTGCCATCTCCGCTGCCCCAGATACGCAGTATTTT.

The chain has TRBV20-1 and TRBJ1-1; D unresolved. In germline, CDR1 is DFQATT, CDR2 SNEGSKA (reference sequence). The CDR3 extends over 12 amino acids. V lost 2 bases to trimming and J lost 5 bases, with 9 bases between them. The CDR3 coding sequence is TGCAGTGCTAGATCTGGGGAGACTGAAGCTTTCTTT. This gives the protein CSARSGETEAFF.

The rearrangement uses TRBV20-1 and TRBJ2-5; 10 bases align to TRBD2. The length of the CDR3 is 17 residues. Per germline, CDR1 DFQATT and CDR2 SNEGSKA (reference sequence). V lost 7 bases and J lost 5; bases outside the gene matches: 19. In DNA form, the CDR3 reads TGCAGTGTCCCAACCTCCCCCAGCGGGGGGGCCTGGGAGACCCAGTACTTC. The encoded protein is CSVPTSPSGGAWETQYF.

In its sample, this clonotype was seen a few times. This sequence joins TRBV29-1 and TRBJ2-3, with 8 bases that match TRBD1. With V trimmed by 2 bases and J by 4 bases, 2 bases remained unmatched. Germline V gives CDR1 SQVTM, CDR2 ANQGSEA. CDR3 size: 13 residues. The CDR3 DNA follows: TGCAGCGTTGAAATCAGGGGGCCAGATACGCAGTATTTT. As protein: CSVEIRGPDTQYF.